This paragraph covers one T cell receptor beta chain sequence. Its antigen is currently unknown. These data belong to a study of vaccination and CD4 T cells after COVID-19. Across the study: Overlapping spike peptides served as the stimulus for the cells. These peptides came from SARS-CoV-2 and from the common cold coronaviruses HCoV-NL63, HCoV-OC43 and HCoV-229E.

Treatment specified: roughly nine-day PBMC culture with coronavirus spike peptide pools or control peptides (ViraFEST assay). TCR sequencing followed the expansion of antigen-specific T cells with peptide pools in ViraFEST. Investigators isolated CD4+ T cells by negative selection after approximately 9 days of culture. The Oncomine TCR Beta short-read assay was applied to DNA of cultured CD4+ T cells. Each CDR3 protein gets one entry after TCRdb re-called the PCR reads with MiXCR. The sample records about 15,000 distinct CDR3 sequences, approximately 53% being singletons. General study findings and limits: From a median of about 21 to 38, SARS-CoV-2-reactive clonotypes increased, though not significantly.

Per germline, CDR1 MGHDK and CDR2 SYGVNS. Trimming took 2 bases from V and 2 from J, leaving 16 bases between them. The CDR3 is made up of 17 amino acids. Material: CD4+ T cells from blood, cultured in vitro, obtained before SARS-CoV-2 vaccination. This TCR derives from a human donor who had recovered from COVID-19. This rearrangement joins TRBV25-1 to TRBJ2-1; D may be TRBD2 (6 bases). The CDR3 is CASSETPGSGTYNEQFF. The CDR3 DNA follows: TGTGCCAGCAGTGAAACCCCCGGTAGCGGAACCTACAATGAGCAGTTCTTC.